This T cell receptor beta chain was retrieved from a study of blood T cell repertoires in COVID-19. This CDR3 comprises 16 residues. The V and J ends lost 1 base and 1 base, in that order; junction bases with no gene match: 3. Per the germline V gene, CDR1 is SGHNT and CDR2 is YENEEA. TCRdb's copy holds only in-frame clones and misses some; the assay was immunoSEQ multiplex PCR. This table holds more than 65,000 clones, around 85% found once. This sequence was found in a man at least 80 years old with acute or convalescent COVID-19. Sequencing input: peripheral blood. The chain combines TRBV11-3 with TRBJ2-5, with 10 nucleotides matching TRBD2. As DNA, the CDR3 is TGTGCCAGCAGCTTAGGGGCTAGCGGGGGCCAAGAGACCCAGTACTTC. Translation gives CASSLGASGGQETQYF. Combining the CDR3 with reference TRBV11-3 and TRBJ2-5 gives the whole variable domain EAGVVQSPRYKIIEKKQPVAFWCNPISGHNTLYWYLQNLGQGPELLIRYENEEAVDDSQLPKDRFSAERLKGVDSTLKIQPAELGDSAVYLCASSLGASGGQETQYFGPGTRLLVL.